A single sample gave rise to the 22 T cell receptor beta chains below, sequenced in a study of human T cells and chemical hapten exposure (dated by TCRdb to the early 2020s). The library was produced with RACE. This sample was sequenced with a NextSeq 500. TCRdb handled the public reads itself, with Q25 trimming in fastp and clone calling in MiXCR, and kept productive beta chains. Rows are unified per CDR3 protein, each entry keeping the most common DNA and genes. Within this sample are under 45,000 distinct CDR3 sequences, with approximately 5.5% of them counted one time only. The top ten hold roughly 13% of the sample. Taken with the paper, the label for time point translates to: healthy volunteer bleed at 6 weeks. Unfractionated whole blood was collected in Tempus Blood RNA tubes, and total RNA was extracted from that blood. Material: whole blood. These receptor sequences come from a human donor in good health. Some clones in this sample may be carry-over from other donors' samples.

This clonotype was seen at least ten times. As DNA, the CDR3 is TGTGCCAGTAGTCAAAGCGGGAGTTTGAATGAGCAGTTCTTC. The encoded protein is CASSQSGSLNEQFF. The chain has TRBV19 and TRBJ2-1; 8 bases agree with TRBD2. The CDR3 length is 14 residues. The germline gives CDR1 LNHDA, CDR2 SQIVND (reference sequence). V gave up 5 bases and J gave up 7 bases; unmatched junction bases: 7.

In this sample, this clonotype turned up many times. This rearrangement joins TRBV6-6 to TRBJ2-3, with 12 bases that match TRBD1. CDR3 length: 18 residues. Germline-derived CDR1 and CDR2 are MNHNY and SVGAGI (reference sequence). Trimming removed 7 bases from V and 4 bases from J; junction bases left unmatched: 15. CDR3 protein: CASIPGTGGLGLADTQYF. The CDR3 DNA follows: TGTGCCAGCATCCCCGGGACAGGGGGCTTAGGACTCGCAGATACGCAGTATTTT.

This clonotype was seen many times. The chain combines TRBV6-5 with TRBJ2-2; 13 bases align to TRBD2. Per germline, CDR1 MNHEY and CDR2 SVGAGI. The CDR3 consists of 16 residues. The trim removed 6 bases at V and 2 bases at J, leaving 3 bases unmatched. CDR3 loop: CASSRLAGGNTGELFF. As DNA, the CDR3 is TGTGCCAGCAGCCGACTAGCGGGAGGTAACACCGGGGAGCTGTTTTTT.

V and J are TRBV7-2 and TRBJ2-7; the match to TRBD2 covers 10 bases. With V trimmed by 3 bases and J by 7 bases, 3 bases remained unmatched. The length of the CDR3 is 13 residues. Germline V CDR1 and CDR2: SGHTA, FQGNSA. CDR3 DNA: TGTGCCAGCAGCTTTAGACTAGCGGGTGAGCAGTACTTC. The encoded protein is CASSFRLAGEQYF.

A few counts support this clonotype. This chain joins TRBV21-1 and TRBJ2-1; TRBD1 was called by the table and not checked on the DNA. TRBV21-1 is listed as a pseudogene. This CDR3 region has 17 residues. CDR3 nucleotides: TGTGCCAGCAGCACCCCCCTCGTTGGCCCGGTCGTCTTTGAGCAGTTCTTC. Its protein product is CASSTPLVGPVVFEQFF.

The V gene is TRBV3-1, the J gene TRBJ2-7, with 8 bases identical to TRBD2. The V and J ends lost 0 bases and 4 bases, in that order; junction bases with no gene match: 8. Germline V gene data show CDR1 as LGHDT and CDR2 as YNNKEL (reference sequence). There are 16 residues in the CDR3. CDR3 in amino acids: CASSQDVAGGNYEQYF. CDR3 nucleotide sequence: TGTGCCAGCAGCCAAGATGTGGCGGGGGGCAATTACGAGCAGTACTTC.

The chain couples TRBV7-9 to TRBJ2-3; D is possibly TRBD1 (5 bases). The germline V gene has CDR1 SEHNR and CDR2 FQNEAQ (reference sequence). The V end lost 2 bases, the J end lost 4 bases, and 13 bases lay between the germline ends. CDR3 length equals 15 residues. The CDR3 reads CASSLSSGHADTQYF. The CDR3 coding sequence is TGTGCCAGCAGCTTATCGTCAGGGCATGCAGATACGCAGTATTTT. Full variable domain (remainder filled in from reference TRBV7-9 and TRBJ2-3): DTGVSQNPRHKITKRGQNVTFRCDPISEHNRLYWYRQTLGQGPEFLTYFQNEAQLEKSRLLSDRFSAERPKGSFSTLEIQRTEQGDSAMYLCASSLSSGHADTQYFGPGTRLTVL.

This clonotype came up many times. The chain recombines TRBV7-9 with TRBJ2-7; the match to TRBD1 covers 8 bases. The CDR3 runs 15 residues. Germline V gives CDR1 SEHNR, CDR2 FQNEAQ (reference sequence). The trim removed 4 bases at V and 5 bases at J, leaving 10 bases unmatched. CDR3 nucleotide sequence: TGTGCCAGCAGCTCCCCCACAGGGGGGTACGACGAGCAGTACTTC. Its protein is CASSSPTGGYDEQYF.

The chain joins TRBV18 to TRBJ1-1; TRBD1 is a possible D gene (5 bases). CDR1 and CDR2 from the germline V gene are KGHSH and LQKENI. The V end was cut by 0 bases, the J end by 12 bases, with 14 bases between. The CDR3 contains 13 residues. This CDR3 reads CASSPPGAPGSFF. CDR3 nucleotides: TGTGCCAGCTCACCACCCGGGGCCCCAGGGTCTTTCTTT.

In this sample, this clonotype turned up many times. The V gene is TRBV5-6, the J gene TRBJ1-3; D not resolved. V was pared by 0 bases and J by 2 bases, with 3 bases between. CDR1 is SGHDT, CDR2 YYEEEE, per germline. The length of the CDR3 is 13 residues. CDR3 nucleotide sequence: TGTGCCAGCAGCTTGGAGCCTGGAAACACCATATATTTT. Translating gives CASSLEPGNTIYF.

In its sample, this clonotype was seen a few times. The chain combines TRBV7-2 with TRBJ2-3, with 8 bases that match TRBD1. After removal of 5 bases from V and 2 bases from J, the junction contained 3 bases not matched to a gene. The CDR3 is 14 residues long. In germline, CDR1 is SGHTA, CDR2 FQGNSA. DNA of the CDR3: TGTGCCAGCAGCACGGACAGGGCCACAGATACGCAGTATTTT. Encoded protein: CASSTDRATDTQYF.

Ten or more counts support this clonotype. The V gene is TRBV3-1, the J gene TRBJ1-1; possible D gene TRBD1, 5 bases. CDR3 size: 13 residues. Trimming stripped 1 base from V and 10 bases from J, with 13 bases between. Germline CDR1 LGHDT, CDR2 YNNKEL (reference sequence). The CDR3: CASSQARGGGAFF. CDR3 sequence (DNA): TGTGCCAGCAGCCAAGCCCGGGGGGGGGGAGCTTTCTTT.

This clonotype was seen a handful of times. The rearrangement joins TRBV4-1 to TRBJ2-1; 7 bases align to TRBD2. The V and J ends lost 0 bases and 12 bases, in that order; junction bases with no gene match: 8. Germline-derived CDR1 and CDR2 are MGHRA and YSYEKL. This CDR3 is built from 14 residues. The CDR3 DNA sequence: TGCGCCAGCAGCCAAGAGGGGCCGGGCGGGGGGCAGTTCTTC. Translating gives CASSQEGPGGGQFF.

This clonotype has a handful of counts. This chain uses TRBV27 with TRBJ2-1; 12 positions match TRBD2. Unmatched junction bases numbered 7, after V lost 6 bases and J lost 7 bases. The CDR3 has 15 amino acids. CDR1 and CDR2 (germline): MNHEY, SMNVEV (reference sequence). The CDR3 reads CASSYGTSGLNEQFF. CDR3 DNA sequence: TGTGCCAGCAGCTACGGGACTAGCGGGCTTAATGAGCAGTTCTTC.

This clonotype was seen many times. The rearrangement joins TRBV5-6 to TRBJ1-3, with a possible D match to TRBD1 (6 bases). The V and J ends lost 7 bases and 0 bases respectively, with 20 bases between them. This CDR3 comprises 17 residues. Germline CDR1 and CDR2: SGHDT and YYEEEE. The CDR3 bases are TGTGCCAGCGGCTCCCGACAGGAAGTCTACTCTGGAAACACCATATATTTT. It translates to CASGSRQEVYSGNTIYF.

This clonotype was counted at least ten times. The chain recombines TRBV2 with TRBJ1-4; TRBD1 agrees at 8 bases. This CDR3 has 14 amino acids. CDR1 and CDR2 (germline): SNHLY, FYNNEI. V trimming: 8 bases; J trimming: 10 bases; junction bases outside the gene matches: 12. CDR3 in DNA: TGTGCCAGCGGGGGTTTGGCAGGGGGCGGAAAACTGTTTTTT. Amino acids: CASGGLAGGGKLFF.

This clonotype was observed at least ten times. V gene TRBV11-3 combines with J gene TRBJ1-4, with D possibly matching TRBD1 (5 bases). V was cut by 4 bases and J by 1 base, with 16 bases left in between. The CDR3 runs to 17 residues. Germline lookup yields CDR1 SGHNT and CDR2 YENEEA. The CDR3 sequence is CASSSGEPEITNEKLFF. The DNA of the CDR3 is TGTGCCAGCAGCTCGGGGGAGCCAGAAATAACTAATGAAAAACTGTTTTTT.

This clonotype appeared many times. The rearrangement uses TRBV4-3 and TRBJ2-1; TRBD2 matches 8 bases. The CDR3 spans 17 residues. CDR1 is LGHNA and CDR2 is YSLEER in the germline V gene. Trimming removed 1 base from V and 8 bases from J; junction bases left unmatched: 13. This CDR3 is CASSQGIAAGERDEQFF. DNA of the CDR3: TGCGCCAGCAGCCAAGGGATAGCAGCGGGGGAGCGCGATGAGCAGTTCTTC.

This clonotype was seen many times. The CDR3 region has the DNA TGCAGCGTTGATGGCCCAGGGGGTGGAAACATTCAGTACTTC. Translated: CSVDGPGGGNIQYF. The chain recombines TRBV29-1 with TRBJ2-4; TRBD1 agrees at 7 bases. This CDR3 comprises 14 residues. CDR1 is SQVTM and CDR2 is ANQGSEA in the germline V gene. V gave up 3 bases and J gave up 6 bases; unmatched junction bases: 8.

In its sample, this clonotype was seen many times. The chain joins TRBV30 to TRBJ2-1; TRBD1 aligns across 7 bases. The J segment lost 9 bases and the V segment lost 5 bases, leaving 4 bases of the junction unmatched. The CDR3 runs to 11 residues. CDR1 and CDR2 from the germline V gene are GTSNPN and SVGIG (reference sequence). CDR3 sequence reads: CAWAGGGEQFF. As DNA, the CDR3 is TGTGCCTGGGCAGGGGGTGGTGAGCAGTTCTTC.

Regarding this clonotype: This clone may be a read error of a much larger clone one base away. The V call is TRBV12-3 or TRBV12-4, the J call TRBJ1-2; D not certain. V lost 5 bases and J lost 4, with 14 bases in between. The CDR3 loop spans 14 amino acids. The CDR3 region has the DNA TGTGCCAGCAGTCATCACCGGGTCCCCTATGGCTACACCTTC. This gives the protein CASSHHRVPYGYTF.

The sample holds many counts of this clonotype. The J gene is TRBJ2-1, the V gene TRBV6-1; a weak D match, TRBD2 (6 bases). Trimming removed 9 bases at V and 4 bases at J, with 13 bases between. Germline CDR1 MNHNS, CDR2 SASEGT. The CDR3 spans 13 residues. CDR3 region: CASGGAEYNEQFF. CDR3 sequence (DNA): TGTGCCAGTGGAGGGGCGGAGTACAATGAGCAGTTCTTC.